Below, 7 T cell receptor beta chains from the same sample are listed, as sequenced in a study of immune evolution from preneoplasia to lung adenocarcinoma. Assay used: immunoSEQ multiplex PCR; TCRdb lists only in-frame clones, some missing. The data hold more than 3,500 clones, with approximately 85% observed a single time. Sample: FFPE invasive lung adenocarcinoma tissue. These receptors were taken from a person between 50 and 60 years old with lung adenocarcinoma.

The chain has TRBV29-1 and TRBJ1-2; D is unclear. V lost 1 base, J lost 4 bases, and 7 bases lay in between. There are 12 residues in the CDR3. From germline, CDR1 is SQVTM and CDR2 ANQGSEA. CDR3 region: CSVEATPYGYTF. The DNA of the CDR3 is TGCAGCGTTGAAGCGACACCCTATGGCTACACCTTC.

This clone was recorded once. The J gene is TRBJ2-7, the V gene TRBV2; TRBD2 matches at 16 bases. The germline V gene encodes CDR1 SNHLY and CDR2 FYNNEI. J lost 6 bases, V lost 7 bases, and 12 bases had no gene match. CDR3 length: 17 amino acids. This CDR3 is CASTNPTGLAGGSEQYF. Written as DNA, the CDR3 is TGTGCCAGCACCAACCCCACGGGACTAGCGGGGGGGAGCGAGCAGTACTTC.

This chain links TRBV21-1 with TRBJ1-1; TRBD1 is the table's D call, not checked against the DNA. TRBV21-1 has pseudogene status. The CDR3 spans 13 residues. As DNA, the CDR3 is TGTGCCAGCAGCCCGCAGGGTAACACTGAAGCTTTCTTT. Encoded protein: CASSPQGNTEAFF.

This clone was seen once. Here the CDR3 DNA reads TGTGCCTGGACAGGGGTGGTTGCTGAAGCTTTCTTT. It yields the protein CAWTGVVAEAFF. The chain recombines TRBV30 with TRBJ1-1, with a weak D call TRBD1 (6 bases). The V gene lost 4 bases and the J gene lost 6 bases, with 12 bases spanning the gap. CDR1 is GTSNPN and CDR2 is SVGIG in the germline V gene (reference sequence). The CDR3 has 12 amino acids. Drawing the rest from reference TRBV30 and TRBJ1-1, the complete variable domain is SQTIHQWPATLVQPVGSPLSLECTVEGTSNPNLYWYRQAAGRGLQLLFYSVGIGQISSEVPQNLSASRPQDRQFILSSKKLLLSDSGFYLCAWTGVVAEAFFGQGTRLTVV.

This chain joins TRBV27 and TRBJ2-7, with TRBD2 identical over 7 bases. With 6 bases clipped from V and 1 base from J, the junction kept 9 bases outside the gene matches. Germline V gene data show CDR1 as MNHEY and CDR2 as SMNVEV (reference sequence). The CDR3 extends over 15 amino acids. CDR3 in DNA: TGTGCCAGCAGGTCAGGTGGGGGGGGTTCCTACGAGCAGTACTTC. It codes for CASRSGGGGSYEQYF.

This clone was found once. The chain uses TRBV10-2 and TRBJ2-7; no definite D call. The CDR3 consists of 13 residues. Germline V gene data show CDR1 as WSHSY and CDR2 as SAAADI. Deletions cut 4 bases from V and 7 bases from J, with 14 bases between. The chain's CDR3 is CASSGSFSREQYF. DNA for the CDR3: TGCGCCAGCAGTGGATCTTTCTCGAGGGAGCAGTACTTC.

This sequence joins TRBV2 and TRBJ2-1, with D perhaps TRBD2 (5 bases). The CDR3 is 12 amino acids. CDR1 and CDR2 from the germline V gene are SNHLY and FYNNEI. V was cut by 2 bases and J by 15 bases, with 14 bases left in between. The chain's CDR3 is CASSETGSWVFF. For the CDR3, the DNA is TGTGCCAGCAGTGAAACGGGGAGCTGGGTGTTCTTC.